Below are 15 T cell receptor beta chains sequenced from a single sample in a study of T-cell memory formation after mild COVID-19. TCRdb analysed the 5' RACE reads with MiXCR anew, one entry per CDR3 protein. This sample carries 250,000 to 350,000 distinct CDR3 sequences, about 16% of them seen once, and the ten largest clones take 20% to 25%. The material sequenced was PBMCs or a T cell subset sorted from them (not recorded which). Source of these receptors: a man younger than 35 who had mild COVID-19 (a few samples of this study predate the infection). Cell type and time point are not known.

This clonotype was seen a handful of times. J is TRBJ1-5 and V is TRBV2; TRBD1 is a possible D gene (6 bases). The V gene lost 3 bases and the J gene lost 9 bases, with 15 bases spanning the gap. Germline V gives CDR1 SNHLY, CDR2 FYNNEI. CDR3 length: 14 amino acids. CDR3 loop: CASSDGQPQGPQHF. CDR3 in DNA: TGTGCCAGCAGTGATGGACAGCCTCAAGGGCCCCAGCATTTT.

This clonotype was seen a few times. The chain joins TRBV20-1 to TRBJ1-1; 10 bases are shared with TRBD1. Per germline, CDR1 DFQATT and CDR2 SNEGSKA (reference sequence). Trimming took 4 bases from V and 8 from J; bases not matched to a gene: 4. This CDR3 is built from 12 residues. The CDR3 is CSANDRGREAFF. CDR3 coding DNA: TGCAGTGCTAACGACAGGGGGCGAGAAGCTTTCTTT.

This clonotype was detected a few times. The CDR3 DNA reads as TGCAGCGTTGGATCCCCTTCGAACACCGGGGAGCTGTTTTTT. As protein: CSVGSPSNTGELFF. The rearrangement uses TRBV29-1 and TRBJ2-2; D gene unclear. V was clipped by 4 bases and J by 0 bases, with 9 bases between them. The CDR3 totals 14 residues. From germline, CDR1 is SQVTM and CDR2 ANQGSEA.

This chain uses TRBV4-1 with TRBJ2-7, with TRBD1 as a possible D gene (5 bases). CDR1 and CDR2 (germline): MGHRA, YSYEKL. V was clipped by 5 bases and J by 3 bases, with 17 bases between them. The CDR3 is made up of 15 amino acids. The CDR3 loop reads CASSNFLRTYYEQYF. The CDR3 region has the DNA TGCGCCAGCAGCAACTTTCTACGGACATACTACGAGCAGTACTTC.

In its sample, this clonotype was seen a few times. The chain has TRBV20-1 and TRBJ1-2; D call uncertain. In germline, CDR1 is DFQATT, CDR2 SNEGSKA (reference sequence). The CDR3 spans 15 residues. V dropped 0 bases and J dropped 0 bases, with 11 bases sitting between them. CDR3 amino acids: CSARDVTDSNYGYTF. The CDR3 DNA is TGCAGTGCTAGAGATGTTACGGATTCTAACTATGGCTACACCTTC.

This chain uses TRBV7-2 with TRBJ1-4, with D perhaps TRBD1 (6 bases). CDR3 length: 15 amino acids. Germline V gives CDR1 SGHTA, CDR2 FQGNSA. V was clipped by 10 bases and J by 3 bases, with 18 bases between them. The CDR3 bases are TGTGCCACGCCTACAGGGATTGGGCCTAATGAAAAACTGTTTTTT. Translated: CATPTGIGPNEKLFF.

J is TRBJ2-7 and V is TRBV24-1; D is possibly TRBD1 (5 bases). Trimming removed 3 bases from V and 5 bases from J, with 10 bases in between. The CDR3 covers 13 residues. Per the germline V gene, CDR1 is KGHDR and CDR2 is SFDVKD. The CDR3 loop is CATSDPSRDEQYF. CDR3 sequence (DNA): TGTGCCACCAGTGATCCCTCCAGGGACGAGCAGTACTTC.

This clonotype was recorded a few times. CDR3 residues: CASSLRDRGRRDNSPLHF. DNA of the CDR3: TGTGCCAGCAGTTTACGGGACAGGGGGCGTCGGGATAATTCACCCCTCCACTTT. The gene calls are TRBV28 and TRBJ1-6; 12 nucleotides match TRBD1. The V gene's germline CDR1 is MDHEN and CDR2 SYDVKM. The ends lost 2 bases at V and 5 bases at J; junction bases unmatched: 7. This CDR3 has 18 amino acids.

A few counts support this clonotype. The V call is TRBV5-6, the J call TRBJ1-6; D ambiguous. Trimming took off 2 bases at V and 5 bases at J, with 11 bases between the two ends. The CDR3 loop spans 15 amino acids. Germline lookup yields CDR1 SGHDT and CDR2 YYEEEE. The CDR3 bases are TGTGCCAGCAGCTTACCCTCCAAGCATAATTCACCCCTCCACTTT. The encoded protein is CASSLPSKHNSPLHF. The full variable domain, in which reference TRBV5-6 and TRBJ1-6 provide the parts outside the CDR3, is DAGVTQSPTHLIKTRGQQVTLRCSPKSGHDTVSWYQQALGQGPQFIFQYYEEEERQRGNFPDRFSGHQFPNYSSELNVNALLLGDSALYLCASSLPSKHNSPLHFGNGTRLTVT.

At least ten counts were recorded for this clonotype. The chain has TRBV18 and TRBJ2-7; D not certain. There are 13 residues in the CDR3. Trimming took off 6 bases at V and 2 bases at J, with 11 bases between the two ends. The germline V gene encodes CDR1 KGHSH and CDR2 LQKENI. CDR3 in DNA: TGTGCCAGCTCCTTAGTTGGGGCCTACGAGCAGTACGTC. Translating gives CASSLVGAYEQYV.

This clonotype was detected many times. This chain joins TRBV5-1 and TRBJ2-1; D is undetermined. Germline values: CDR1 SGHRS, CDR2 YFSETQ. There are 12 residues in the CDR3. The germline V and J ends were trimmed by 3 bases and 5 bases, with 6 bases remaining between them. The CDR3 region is CASSSENNEQFF. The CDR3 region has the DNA TGCGCCAGCAGCTCGGAGAACAATGAGCAGTTCTTC. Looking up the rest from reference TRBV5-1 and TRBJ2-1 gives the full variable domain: KAGVTQTPRYLIKTRGQQVTLSCSPISGHRSVSWYQQTPGQGLQFLFEYFSETQRNKGNFPGRFSGRQFSNSRSEMNVSTLELGDSALYLCASSSENNEQFFGPGTRLTVL.

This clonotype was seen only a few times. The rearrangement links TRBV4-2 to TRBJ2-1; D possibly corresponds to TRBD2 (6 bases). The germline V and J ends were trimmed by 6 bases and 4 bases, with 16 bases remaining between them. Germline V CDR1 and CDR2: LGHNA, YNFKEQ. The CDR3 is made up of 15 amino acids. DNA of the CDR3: TGTGCCAGCAGGCGATGGGCGGGGAATTACAATGAGCAGTTCTTC. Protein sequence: CASRRWAGNYNEQFF.

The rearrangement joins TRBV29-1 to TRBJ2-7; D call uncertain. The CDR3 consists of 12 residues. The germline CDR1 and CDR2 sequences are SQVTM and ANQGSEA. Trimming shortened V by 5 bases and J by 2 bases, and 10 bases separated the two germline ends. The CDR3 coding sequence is TGCAGCGTTTCCCTAGGTCCCTACGAGCAGTACTTC. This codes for CSVSLGPYEQYF.

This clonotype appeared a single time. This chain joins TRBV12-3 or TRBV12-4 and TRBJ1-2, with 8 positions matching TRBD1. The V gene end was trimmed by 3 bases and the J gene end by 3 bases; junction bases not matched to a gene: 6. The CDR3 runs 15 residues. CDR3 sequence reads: CASSFRAGGHYGYTF. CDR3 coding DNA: TGTGCCAGCAGTTTTCGGGCAGGGGGCCACTATGGCTACACCTTC.

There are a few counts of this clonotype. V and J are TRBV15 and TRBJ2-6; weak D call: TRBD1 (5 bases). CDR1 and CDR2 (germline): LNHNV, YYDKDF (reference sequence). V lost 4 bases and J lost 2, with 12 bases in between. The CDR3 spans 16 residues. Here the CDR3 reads CATSTHGAAGANVLTF. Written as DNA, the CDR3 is TGTGCCACCAGCACCCATGGGGCGGCTGGGGCCAACGTCCTGACTTTC. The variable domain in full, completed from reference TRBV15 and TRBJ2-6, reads DAMVIQNPRYQVTQFGKPVTLSCSQTLNHNVMYWYQQKSSQAPKLLFHYYDKDFNNEADTPDNFQSRRPNTSFCFLDIRSPGLGDTAMYLCATSTHGAAGANVLTFGAGSRLTVL.